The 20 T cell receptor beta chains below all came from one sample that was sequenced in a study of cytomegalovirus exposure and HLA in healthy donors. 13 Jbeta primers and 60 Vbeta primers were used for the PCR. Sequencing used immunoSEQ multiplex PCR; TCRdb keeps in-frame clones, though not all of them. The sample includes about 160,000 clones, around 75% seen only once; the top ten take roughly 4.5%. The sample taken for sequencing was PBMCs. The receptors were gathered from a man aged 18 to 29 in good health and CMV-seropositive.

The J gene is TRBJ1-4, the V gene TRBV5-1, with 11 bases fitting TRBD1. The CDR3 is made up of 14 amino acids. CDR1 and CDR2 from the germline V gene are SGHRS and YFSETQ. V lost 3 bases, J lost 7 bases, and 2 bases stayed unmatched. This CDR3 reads CASSWGTGGEKLFF. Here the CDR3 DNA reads TGCGCCAGCAGCTGGGGGACAGGGGGTGAAAAACTGTTTTTT.

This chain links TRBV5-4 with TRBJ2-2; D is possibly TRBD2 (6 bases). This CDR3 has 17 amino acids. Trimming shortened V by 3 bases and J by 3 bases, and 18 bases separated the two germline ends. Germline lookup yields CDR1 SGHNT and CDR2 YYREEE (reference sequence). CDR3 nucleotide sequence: TGTGCCAGCAGCTCTATCCCGAACGGGGGTGACACCGGGGAGCTGTTTTTT. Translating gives CASSSIPNGGDTGELFF.

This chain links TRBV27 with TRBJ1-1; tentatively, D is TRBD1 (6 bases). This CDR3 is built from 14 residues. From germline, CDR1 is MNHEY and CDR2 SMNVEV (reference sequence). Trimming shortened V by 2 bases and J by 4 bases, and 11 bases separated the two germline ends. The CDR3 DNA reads TGTGCCAGCAGTTTAAAACAGGGTATCACTGAAGCTTTCTTT. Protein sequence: CASSLKQGITEAFF.

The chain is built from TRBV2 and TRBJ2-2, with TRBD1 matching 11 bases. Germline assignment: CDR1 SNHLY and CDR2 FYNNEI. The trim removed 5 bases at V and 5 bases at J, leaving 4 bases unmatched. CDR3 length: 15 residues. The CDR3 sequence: CASSLGQGVTGELFF. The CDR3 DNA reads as TGTGCCAGCAGTCTGGGACAGGGGGTTACCGGGGAGCTGTTTTTT.

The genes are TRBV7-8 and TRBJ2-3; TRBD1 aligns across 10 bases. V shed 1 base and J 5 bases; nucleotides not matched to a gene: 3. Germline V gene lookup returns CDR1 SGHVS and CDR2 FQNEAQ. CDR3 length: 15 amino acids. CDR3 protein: CASSLGQGAVDTQYF. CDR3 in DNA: TGTGCCAGCAGCTTAGGACAGGGGGCTGTAGATACGCAGTATTTT. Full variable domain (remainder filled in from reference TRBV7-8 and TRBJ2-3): GAGVSQSPRYKVAKRGQDVALRCDPISGHVSLFWYQQALGQGPEFLTYFQNEAQLDKSGLPSDRFFAERPEGSVSTLKIQRTQQEDSAVYLCASSLGQGAVDTQYFGPGTRLTVL.

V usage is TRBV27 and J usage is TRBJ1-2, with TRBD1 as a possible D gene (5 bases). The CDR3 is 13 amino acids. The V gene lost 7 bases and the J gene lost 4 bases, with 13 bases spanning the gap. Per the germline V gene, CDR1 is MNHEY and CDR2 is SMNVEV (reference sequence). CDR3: CASTLGVAYGYTF. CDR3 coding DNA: TGTGCCAGCACCTTAGGGGTAGCCTATGGCTACACCTTC.

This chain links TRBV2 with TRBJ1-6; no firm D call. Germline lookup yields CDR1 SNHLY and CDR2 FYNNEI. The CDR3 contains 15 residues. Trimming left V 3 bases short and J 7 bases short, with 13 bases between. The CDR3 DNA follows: TGTGCCAGCAGTGAGAGGGCGGGGATGAATTCACCCCTCCACTTT. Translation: CASSERAGMNSPLHF. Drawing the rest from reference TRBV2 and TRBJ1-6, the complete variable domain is EPEVTQTPSHQVTQMGQEVILRCVPISNHLYFYWYRQILGQKVEFLVSFYNNEISEKSEIFDDQFSVERPDGSNFTLKIRSTKLEDSAMYFCASSERAGMNSPLHFGNGTRLTVT.

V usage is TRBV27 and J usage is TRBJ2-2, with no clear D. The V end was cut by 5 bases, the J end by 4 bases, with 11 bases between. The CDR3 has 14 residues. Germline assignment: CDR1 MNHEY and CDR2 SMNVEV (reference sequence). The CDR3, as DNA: TGTGCCAGCAGTGCTATCTTAAGCACCGGGGAGCTGTTTTTT. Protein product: CASSAILSTGELFF.

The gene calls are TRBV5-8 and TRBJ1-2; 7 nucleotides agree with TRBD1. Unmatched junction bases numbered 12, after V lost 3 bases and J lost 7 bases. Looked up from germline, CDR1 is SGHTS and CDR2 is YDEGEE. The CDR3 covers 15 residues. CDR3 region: CASSSSPGTAIGYTF. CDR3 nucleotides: TGTGCCAGCAGCTCCTCCCCCGGGACAGCTATTGGCTACACCTTC.

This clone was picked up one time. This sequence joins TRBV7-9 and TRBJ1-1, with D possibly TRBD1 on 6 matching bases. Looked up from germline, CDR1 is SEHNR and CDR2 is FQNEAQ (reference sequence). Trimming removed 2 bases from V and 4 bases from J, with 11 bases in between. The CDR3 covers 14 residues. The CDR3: CASSLNRASTEAFF. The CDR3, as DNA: TGTGCCAGCAGCTTAAACAGGGCGAGCACTGAAGCTTTCTTT.

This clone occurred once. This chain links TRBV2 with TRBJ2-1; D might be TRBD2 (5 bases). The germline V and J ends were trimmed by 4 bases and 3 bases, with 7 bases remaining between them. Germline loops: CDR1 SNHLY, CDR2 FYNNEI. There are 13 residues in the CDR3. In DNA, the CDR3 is TGTGCCAGCAGTGGGGCGGGCTACAATGAGCAGTTCTTC. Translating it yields CASSGAGYNEQFF.

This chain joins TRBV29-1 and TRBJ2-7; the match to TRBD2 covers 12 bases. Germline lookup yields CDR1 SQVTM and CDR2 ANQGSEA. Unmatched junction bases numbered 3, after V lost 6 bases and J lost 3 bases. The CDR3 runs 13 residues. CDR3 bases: TGCAGCGTCCCGACTAGCGGGAGCTACGAGCAGTACGTC. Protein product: CSVPTSGSYEQYV.

The CDR3 protein is CASSPRLQGAGETQYF. The CDR3 DNA follows: TGTGCCAGCTCACCACGCTTACAGGGGGCAGGGGAGACCCAGTACTTC. The V call is TRBV18, the J call TRBJ2-5, with 9 positions matching TRBD1. V dropped 1 base and J dropped 5; count of bases not matched to a gene: 8. This CDR3 comprises 16 residues. CDR1 and CDR2 (germline): KGHSH, LQKENI.

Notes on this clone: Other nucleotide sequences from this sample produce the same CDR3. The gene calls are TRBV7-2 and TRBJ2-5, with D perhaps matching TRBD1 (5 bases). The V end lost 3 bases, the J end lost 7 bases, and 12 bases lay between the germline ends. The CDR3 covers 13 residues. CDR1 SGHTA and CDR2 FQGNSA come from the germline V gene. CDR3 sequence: CASSLGGAPTQYF. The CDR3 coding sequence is TGTGCCAGCAGCTTGGGTGGGGCCCCGACCCAGTACTTC.

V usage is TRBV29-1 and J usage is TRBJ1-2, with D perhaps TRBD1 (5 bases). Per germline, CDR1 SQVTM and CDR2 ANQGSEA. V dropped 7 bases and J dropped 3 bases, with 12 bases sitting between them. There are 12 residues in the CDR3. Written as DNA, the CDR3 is TGCAGCGCCCGGTGGGGGGACTATGGCTACACCTTC. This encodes CSARWGDYGYTF.

CDR3 sequence (DNA): TGTGCCAGCAGCCAAGATGAGGTAGCGGGAGGATCAGATACGCAGTATTTT. Residues: CASSQDEVAGGSDTQYF. The chain links TRBV4-2 to TRBJ2-3, with TRBD2 matching over 10 bases. CDR1 LGHNA and CDR2 YNFKEQ come from the germline V gene. V shed 0 bases and J 4 bases; nucleotides not matched to a gene: 7. The CDR3 is 17 amino acids.

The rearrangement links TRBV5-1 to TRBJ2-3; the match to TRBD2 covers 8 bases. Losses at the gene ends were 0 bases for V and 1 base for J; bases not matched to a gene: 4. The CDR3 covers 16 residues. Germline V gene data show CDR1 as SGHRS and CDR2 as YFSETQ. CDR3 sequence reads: CASSLAGRVGTDTQYF. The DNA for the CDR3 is TGCGCCAGCAGCTTGGCCGGGAGGGTAGGCACAGATACGCAGTATTTT.

In DNA form, the CDR3 reads TGTGCCAGCAGAGCTTCTCGACAGGGTGATTCACCCCTCCACTTT. Protein product: CASRASRQGDSPLHF. The chain joins TRBV6-1 to TRBJ1-6, with 7 bases matching TRBD1. Germline CDR1 is MNHNS and CDR2 is SASEGT. The CDR3 consists of 15 residues. Trimming cost V 6 bases and J 8 bases; bases outside gene matches: 10.

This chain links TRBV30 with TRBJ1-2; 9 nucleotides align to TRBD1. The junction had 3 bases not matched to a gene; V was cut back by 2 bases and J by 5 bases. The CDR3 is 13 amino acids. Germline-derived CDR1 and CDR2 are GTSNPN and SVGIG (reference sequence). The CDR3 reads CAWSPTGGYGYTF. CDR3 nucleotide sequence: TGTGCCTGGAGTCCGACAGGGGGTTATGGCTACACCTTC.

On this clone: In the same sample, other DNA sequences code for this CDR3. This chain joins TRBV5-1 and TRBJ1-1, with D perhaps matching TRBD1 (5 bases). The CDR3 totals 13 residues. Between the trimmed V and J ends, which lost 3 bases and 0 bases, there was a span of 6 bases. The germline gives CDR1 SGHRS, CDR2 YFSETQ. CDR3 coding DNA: TGCGCCAGCAGCTGGGGGGTGAACACTGAAGCTTTCTTT. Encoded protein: CASSWGVNTEAFF.